This is a list of T cell receptor beta chains from one sample in a study of shared clonotypes between healthy human individuals. Some clones are missing from TCRdb's copy, which holds only in-frame ones; the method was immunoSEQ multiplex PCR. The table lists fewer than 400,000 clones, approximately 74% of them singletons. The sequenced sample consisted of memory CD4+ T cells sorted from blood. The receptors were sampled from a man aged 25-45 years in good health. The CDR3 runs from the conserved cysteine through the conserved F or W. D genes are given only for firm matches. Size values are once, few and many counts, or a class for expanded clones, and some rows have none.

d_gene	len	v_gene	abundance	j_gene	CDR3aa	CDR3nt
NA	12	TRBV25-1	NA	TRBJ2-7	CASSAGEHEQYF	TGTGCCAGCTCCGCTGGGGAGCACGAGCAGTACTTC
TRBD1	14	TRBV28	few	TRBJ2-5	CASSSGTAKETQYF	TGTGCCAGCAGTTCTGGGACAGCTAAAGAGACCCAGTACTTC
NA	13	TRBV6-5	NA	TRBJ2-5	CASRRDSWETQYF	TGTGCCAGCCGGCGAGATTCGTGGGAGACCCAGTACTTC
NA	15	TRBV7-2	NA	TRBJ2-1	CASSWVSTGLNEQFF	TGTGCCAGCAGCTGGGTCTCCACAGGGTTGAATGAGCAGTTCTTC
NA	12	TRBV30	NA	TRBJ2-3	CAWSVGADTQYF	TGTGCCTGGAGTGTAGGAGCAGATACGCAGTATTTT
TRBD2	16	TRBV6-5	NA	TRBJ2-7	CASSYEGTTGTYEQYF	TGTGCCAGCAGTTACGAGGGGACTACCGGGACCTACGAGCAGTACTTC
TRBD2	15	TRBV27	NA	TRBJ2-7	CASSPRLAAAYEQYF	TGTGCCAGCAGTCCCCGACTAGCGGCGGCCTACGAGCAGTACTTC
NA	16	TRBV11-3	once	TRBJ2-1	CASSLEGNGAYNEQFF	TGTGCCAGCAGCTTAGAGGGAAACGGAGCTTACAATGAGCAGTTCTTC
NA	14	TRBV6-5	NA	TRBJ1-1	CASSSGSKNTEAFF	TGTGCCAGCAGTTCAGGGTCAAAGAACACTGAAGCTTTCTTT
NA	13	TRBV15	NA	TRBJ1-5	CATSAGFYQPQHF	TGTGCCACCAGCGCAGGATTTTATCAGCCCCAGCATTTT
NA	12	TRBV7-2	NA	TRBJ2-2	CATGRSYGELFF	TGTGCCACGGGACGGAGTTACGGGGAGCTGTTTTTT
NA	14	TRBV5-1	NA	TRBJ1-1	CASSLQGLNAEAFF	TGCGCCAGCAGCTTGCAGGGGCTGAACGCTGAAGCTTTCTTT
NA	14	TRBV19	NA	TRBJ2-2	CASSIGGNTGELFF	TGTGCCAGTAGTATTGGCGGCAACACCGGGGAGCTGTTTTTT
NA	14	TRBV27	once	TRBJ1-1	CASSIGGRVTEAFF	TGTGCCAGCAGTATAGGGGGTCGGGTCACTGAAGCTTTCTTT
NA	16	TRBV7-9	NA	TRBJ2-1	CASSLGGGITDNEQFF	TGTGCCAGCAGCTTAGGAGGCGGGATAACCGACAATGAGCAGTTCTTC
NA	15	TRBV18	NA	TRBJ1-2	CASSPRETDTDGYTF	TGTGCCAGCTCACCACGGGAGACAGATACGGATGGCTACACCTTC
TRBD1	15	TRBV4-1	NA	TRBJ2-7	CASSQGDRATYEQYF	TGCGCCAGCAGCCAAGGGGACAGGGCCACCTACGAGCAGTACTTC
NA	15	TRBV5-6	NA	TRBJ1-4	CASSDNPTWGEKLFF	TGTGCCAGCAGCGACAACCCTACATGGGGTGAAAAACTGTTTTTT
NA	13	TRBV2	NA	TRBJ2-2	CASAFANTGELFF	TGTGCCAGCGCATTCGCGAACACCGGGGAGCTGTTTTTT
TRBD1	15	TRBV5-1	NA	TRBJ1-2	CASSREGARYYGYTF	TGCGCCAGCAGCCGGGAGGGGGCAAGGTACTATGGCTACACCTTC
TRBD2	14	TRBV2	NA	TRBJ2-1	CASSEGVAGGPKFF	TGTGCCAGCAGTGAAGGGGTAGCGGGAGGGCCGAAGTTCTTC
NA	12	TRBV29-1	NA	TRBJ1-5	CSVMSTGDTQHF	TGCAGCGTCATGTCCACCGGGGATACCCAGCATTTT
NA	11	TRBV29-1	NA	TRBJ2-7	CSVVYTYEQYF	TGCAGCGTTGTATACACCTACGAGCAGTACTTC
TRBD1	15	TRBV7-9	NA	TRBJ2-7	CASSLADRGSYEQYF	TGTGCCAGCAGCTTAGCCGACAGGGGCTCCTACGAGCAGTACTTC
TRBD2	15	TRBV6-4	NA	TRBJ2-3	CASSALAGATDTQYF	TGTGCCAGCAGTGCACTAGCGGGCGCCACAGATACGCAGTATTTT
NA	12	TRBV7-6	NA	TRBJ2-2	CASSPQTGELFF	TGTGCCAGCAGCCCCCAGACTGGGGAGCTGTTTTTT
NA	13	TRBV5-1	NA	TRBJ2-5	CATTGTNQETQYF	TGCGCCACCACGGGCACCAACCAAGAGACCCAGTACTTC
NA	15	TRBV5-4	NA	TRBJ2-7	CASSLGGTERYEQYF	TGTGCCAGCAGCTTGGGGGGTACGGAGCGGTACGAGCAGTACTTC
NA	13	TRBV5-1	NA	TRBJ2-7	CASSLFIGSEQYF	TGCGCCAGCAGCCTGTTTATTGGATCCGAGCAGTACTTC
NA	14	TRBV21-1	many	TRBJ2-5	CASSKDKRGETQYF	TGTGCCAGCAGCAAGGACAAACGAGGGGAGACCCAGTACTTC
NA	15	TRBV6-5	NA	TRBJ2-7	CASSRVVGSVYEQYF	TGTGCCAGCAGTAGGGTTGTGGGTTCCGTCTACGAGCAGTACTTC
NA	14	TRBV7-8	NA	TRBJ2-7	CASSTRTETYEQYF	TGTGCCAGCAGCACGCGGACAGAAACCTACGAGCAGTACTTC
NA	14	TRBV19	NA	TRBJ1-2	CASSPNIGRDGYTF	TGTGCCAGTAGCCCTAATATCGGACGAGATGGCTACACCTTC
TRBD2	15	TRBV19	NA	TRBJ2-5	CASSISSGRQETQYF	TGTGCCAGTAGTATCTCTAGCGGGAGGCAAGAGACCCAGTACTTC
NA	16	TRBV10-1	NA	TRBJ2-1	CAGYPGTGRSYNEQFF	TGCGCCGGATATCCCGGTACAGGGAGGTCCTACAATGAGCAGTTCTTC
NA	15	TRBV5-1	NA	TRBJ1-1	CASSLNVWGGTEAFF	TGCGCCAGCAGCTTGAATGTATGGGGGGGCACTGAAGCTTTCTTT
NA	14	TRBV5-6	NA	TRBJ2-1	CASSLRPRGYEQFF	TGTGCCAGCAGCTTGAGACCGCGCGGGTATGAGCAGTTCTTC
NA	13	TRBV19	NA	TRBJ2-2	CASSLGNTGELFF	TGTGCCAGTAGTTTGGGGAACACCGGGGAGCTGTTTTTT
NA	13	TRBV11-3	NA	TRBJ2-1	CASSLDDRNEQFF	TGTGCCAGCAGCTTAGATGACAGAAATGAGCAGTTCTTC
NA	15	TRBV29-1	NA	TRBJ2-3	CSGKNIFFSTDTQYF	TGCAGCGGGAAAAATATCTTCTTTAGCACAGATACGCAGTATTTT
TRBD2	17	TRBV4-3	NA	TRBJ2-2	CASSQDGQRDLAGELFF	TGCGCCAGCAGCCAAGATGGTCAGCGGGATCTAGCCGGGGAGCTGTTTTTT
TRBD1	16	TRBV5-1	few	TRBJ2-7	CASSPQGQGVSYEQYF	TGCGCCAGCAGCCCACAGGGACAGGGGGTTTCCTACGAGCAGTACTTC
NA	13	TRBV29-1	NA	TRBJ2-4	CSVDLAGLNIQYF	TGCAGCGTTGATTTGGCGGGGCTAAACATTCAGTACTTC
TRBD1	12	TRBV10-3	few	TRBJ2-1	CAINKGQGEQFF	TGTGCCATCAACAAAGGACAGGGTGAGCAGTTCTTC
NA	11	TRBV12-5	few	TRBJ2-7	CANNCLWEQYF	TGTGCTAATAACTGTCTGTGGGAGCAGTACTTC
TRBD2	14	TRBV2	few	TRBJ2-5	CASVGSSGQETQYF	TGTGCCAGCGTCGGGTCTAGCGGGCAAGAGACCCAGTACTTC
NA	18	TRBV7-3	NA	TRBJ2-2	CASSLIPRIGGDTGELFF	TGTGCCAGCAGCTTAATTCCTAGAATTGGTGGGGACACCGGGGAGCTGTTTTTT
NA	15	TRBV19	once	TRBJ2-3	CASSSQGLATDTQYF	TGTGCCAGTAGTTCCCAGGGTCTGGCAACAGATACGCAGTATTTT
NA	18	TRBV7-9	NA	TRBJ2-3	CASSSQVTLPKLTDTQYF	TGTGCCAGCAGTAGTCAGGTGACACTCCCCAAACTCACAGATACGCAGTATTTT
NA	13	TRBV7-3	NA	TRBJ2-7	CASSRDGSYEQYF	TGTGCCAGCAGTCGGGACGGCTCCTACGAGCAGTACTTC
NA	14	TRBV5-1	NA	TRBJ2-5	CASSLDVSPETQYF	TGCGCCAGCAGCTTGGATGTCAGCCCAGAGACCCAGTACTTC
TRBD1	14	TRBV19	NA	TRBJ1-5	CASSIGDRGQPQHF	TGTGCCAGTAGTATAGGGGACAGGGGACAGCCCCAGCATTTT